This TCR beta chain was recorded in a study of technical replicates of blood from a handful of donors. The CDR3 totals 14 residues. CDR1 is MGHRA and CDR2 is YSYEKL in the germline V gene. Trimming stripped 7 bases from V and 4 bases from J, with 13 bases between. Produced via immunoSEQ multiplex PCR; TCRdb's table is partial and in-frame only. Of some 80,000 clones listed, around nine tenths are singletons. The sample consisted of T cells isolated from PBMCs. This sequence was found in a human donor in good health. The chain joins TRBV4-1 to TRBJ2-2; D remains ambiguous. The CDR3 DNA reads TGCGCCAGCACCCCAGCCTCGGGCACCGGGGAGCTGTTTTTT. Protein sequence: CASTPASGTGELFF.